This T cell receptor (beta chain) was captured by sequencing in a study of T cell repertoires in cytomegalovirus infection. The overall study: CMV infection and matching HLA type were both indicated by public TCR beta signatures.

This clonotype turned up a few times. The junction does not match germline at one end; this may be a read error. The CDR3 totals 15 residues. Germline CDR1 and CDR2: SGHVS and FNYEAQ. MiXCR was run by TCRdb on the reads, yielding one entry per CDR3 protein. The table lists about 450,000 distinct CDR3 sequences, approximately 31% of them singletons. The source of this sequence is a human donor in good health (CMV status not recorded). Some clones in this sample may be carry-over from other donors' samples. The chain uses TRBV7-6 and TRBJ2-2, with no clear D. The sample taken for sequencing was PBMCs. In nucleotides, the CDR3 is TGTGCTAGCAGCCCAAGTGTGGGGTCAACCGGGGAGCTGTTTTTT. It translates to CASSPSVGSTGELFF.